This T cell receptor (beta chain) was found in a study of T cells in Graves' hyperthyroidism and ophthalmopathy. V lost 3 bases, J lost 0 bases, and 6 bases lay in between. This CDR3 is built from 14 residues. Germline loops: CDR1 PRHDT, CDR2 FYEKMQ (reference sequence). From RNA transcripts, TCR beta CDR3 regions were amplified. First-round RT-PCR of the TCR CDR3 relied on the HTBI primer set. TCRdb ran MiXCR on the multiplex PCR reads and lists one entry per CDR3 protein. The repertoire consists of 480,000 or so distinct CDR3 sequences, with approximately 15% occurring once and the leading ten covering about a sixth. This clonotype has more than one count but fewer than ten.

This sequence joins TRBV13 and TRBJ2-4; D gene ambiguous. The sequenced material came from blood. The receptor was derived from a woman aged 18-35 years with Graves' hyperthyroidism. CDR3: CASSLPLAKNIQYF. Written as DNA, the CDR3 is TGTGCCAGCAGCTTGCCGCTAGCCAAAAACATTCAGTACTTC.